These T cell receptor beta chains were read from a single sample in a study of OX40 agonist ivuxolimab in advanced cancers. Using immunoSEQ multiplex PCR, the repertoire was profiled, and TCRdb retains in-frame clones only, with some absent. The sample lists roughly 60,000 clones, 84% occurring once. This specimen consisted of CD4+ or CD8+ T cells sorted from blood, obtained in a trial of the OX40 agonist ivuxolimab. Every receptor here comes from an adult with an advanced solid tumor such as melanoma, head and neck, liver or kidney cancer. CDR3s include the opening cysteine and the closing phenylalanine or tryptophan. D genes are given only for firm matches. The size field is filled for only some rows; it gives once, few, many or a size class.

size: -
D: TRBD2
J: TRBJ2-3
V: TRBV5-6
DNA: TGTGCCAGCAGCTTAACGGGAGGGCCCTCGGGCACAGATACGCAGTATTTT
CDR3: CASSLTGGPSGTDTQYF

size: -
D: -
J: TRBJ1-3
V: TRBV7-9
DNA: TGTGCCAGCAGGGGTAATGAGGGAAACTCTGGAAACACCATATATTTT
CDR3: CASRGNEGNSGNTIYF

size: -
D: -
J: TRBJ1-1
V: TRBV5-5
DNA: TGTGCCAGCAGCTTGGACTTGAACACTGAAGCTTTCTTT
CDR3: CASSLDLNTEAFF

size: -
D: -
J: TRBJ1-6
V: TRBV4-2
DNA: TGTGCCAGCAGCCAAGATCGGCAGGGTTACTCGTCACCCCTCCACTTT
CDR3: CASSQDRQGYSSPLHF

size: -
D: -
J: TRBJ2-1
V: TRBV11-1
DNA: TGTGCCAGCAGCTTTGTAGGCCCCCGTAATGAGCAGTTCTTC
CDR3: CASSFVGPRNEQFF

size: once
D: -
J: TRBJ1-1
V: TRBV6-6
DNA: TGTGCCAGCAACAACCCGAACACTGAAGCTTTCTTT
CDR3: CASNNPNTEAFF

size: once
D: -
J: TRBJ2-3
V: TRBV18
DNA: TGTGCCAGCTCCCTAGACCCTCCCGATACGCAGTATTTT
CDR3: CASSLDPPDTQYF

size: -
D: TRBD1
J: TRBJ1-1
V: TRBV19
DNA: TGTGCCAGTAGTAAACAGGGGGATCATCGAGAAGCTTTCTTT
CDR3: CASSKQGDHREAFF

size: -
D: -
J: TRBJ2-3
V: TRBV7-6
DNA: TGTGCCACCAGTAGTACGCCGACTAGCACAGATACGCAGTATTTT
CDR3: CATSSTPTSTDTQYF

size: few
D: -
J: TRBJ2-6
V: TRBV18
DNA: TGTGCCAGCTCAACCCGGGCGGGTGGCTCTGGGGCCAACGTCCTGACTTTC
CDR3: CASSTRAGGSGANVLTF

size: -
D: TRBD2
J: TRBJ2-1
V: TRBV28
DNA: TGTGCCAGCAGTCAGACGGGTAGCGGGAGTCGCCTTGAGCAGTTCTTC
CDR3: CASSQTGSGSRLEQFF

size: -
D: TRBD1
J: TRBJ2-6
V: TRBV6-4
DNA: TGTGCCAGCAGTCAGGGGGCCGGGGCCAACGTCCTGACTTTC
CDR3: CASSQGAGANVLTF

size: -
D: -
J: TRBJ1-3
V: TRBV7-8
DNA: TGTGCCAGCAGCTTAAGGACGGCGACAGGTGCCTCTGGAAACACCATATATTTT
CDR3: CASSLRTATGASGNTIYF

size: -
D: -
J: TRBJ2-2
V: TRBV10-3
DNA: TGTGCCATCAGTGAGGAAGATTTCGGGCTGTTTTTT
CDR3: CAISEEDFGLFF

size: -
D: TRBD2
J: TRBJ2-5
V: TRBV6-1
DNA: TGTGCCAGCAGTGGCGGGGCTAGCGGACTCCAAAAGACCCAGTACTTC
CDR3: CASSGGASGLQKTQYF

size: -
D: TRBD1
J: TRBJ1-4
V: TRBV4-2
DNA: TGTGCCAGCAGCCCCGGACAGGGACCATCAACTAATGAAAAACTGTTTTTT
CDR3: CASSPGQGPSTNEKLFF

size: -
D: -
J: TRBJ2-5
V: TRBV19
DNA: TGTGCCAGTAGTACCTCGGTCATCCAAGAGACCCAGTACTTC
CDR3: CASSTSVIQETQYF

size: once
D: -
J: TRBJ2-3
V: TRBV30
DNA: TGTGCCTGGAGCAGGGAGGGGGGTACAGATACGCAGTATTTT
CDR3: CAWSREGGTDTQYF

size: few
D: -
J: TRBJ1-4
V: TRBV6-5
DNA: TGTGCCAGCAGTTTCACAGTGGATGAAAAACTGTTTTTT
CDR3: CASSFTVDEKLFF

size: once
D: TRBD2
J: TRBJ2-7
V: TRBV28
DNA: TGTGCCAGCAGCCCCGGGTCCGGGACTAGCGGGATAGGGGTCTCCTACGAGCAGTACTTC
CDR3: CASSPGSGTSGIGVSYEQYF

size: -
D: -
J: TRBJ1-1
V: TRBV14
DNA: TGTGCCAGCAGCCTTACTGGGGGTTCAGAAGCTTTCTTT
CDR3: CASSLTGGSEAFF

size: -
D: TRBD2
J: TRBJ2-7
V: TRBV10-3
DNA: TGTGCCACCAGAGGACTAGCGGGAAGTTACGAGCAGTACTTC
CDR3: CATRGLAGSYEQYF

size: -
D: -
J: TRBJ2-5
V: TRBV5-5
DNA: TGTGCCAGCAGCTTGACGCCACGGGGCGGTCAAGAGACCCAGTACTTC
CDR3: CASSLTPRGGQETQYF

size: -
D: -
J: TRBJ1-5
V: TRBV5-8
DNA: TGTGCCAGCAGCTTGGGATACAGGGCAAGCAATCAGCCCCAGCATTTT
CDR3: CASSLGYRASNQPQHF

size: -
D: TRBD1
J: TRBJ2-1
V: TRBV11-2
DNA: TGTGCCAGTAGCTCGGGACAGGGGGCTCACAATGAGCAGTTCTTC
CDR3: CASSSGQGAHNEQFF

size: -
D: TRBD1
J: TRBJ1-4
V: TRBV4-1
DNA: TGCGCCAGCAGCCTACAGGGGGCCGGGGAAAAACTGTTTTTT
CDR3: CASSLQGAGEKLFF

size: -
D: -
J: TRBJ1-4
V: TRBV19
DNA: TGTGCCAGTAGTTGGAAGGCGTTCACTAATGAAAAACTGTTTTTT
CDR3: CASSWKAFTNEKLFF

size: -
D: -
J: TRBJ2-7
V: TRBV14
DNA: TGTGCCAGCAGCCAAGGACCCGGAGCCTCCTACGAGCAGTACTTC
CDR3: CASSQGPGASYEQYF

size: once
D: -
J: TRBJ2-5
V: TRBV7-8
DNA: TGTGCCAGCAGTTCGGGAATCCAAGAGACCCAGTACTTC
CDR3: CASSSGIQETQYF

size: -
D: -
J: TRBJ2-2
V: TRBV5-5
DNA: TGTGCCAGCAGCCAGCAAGGTTGGGCAGGAGTCACCGGGGAGCTGTTTTTT
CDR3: CASSQQGWAGVTGELFF

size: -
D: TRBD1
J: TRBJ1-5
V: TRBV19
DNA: TGTGCCAGTAGCACCTCTGACCGGGACAGGCTGAATTTT
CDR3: CASSTSDRDRLNF

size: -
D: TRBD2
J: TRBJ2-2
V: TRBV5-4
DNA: TGTGCCAGCAGCTCCCGGACTAGCGGGGGGGCCGGGGAGCTGTTTTTT
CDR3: CASSSRTSGGAGELFF

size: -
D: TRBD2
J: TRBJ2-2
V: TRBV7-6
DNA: TGTGCCAGCAGCTTAGCGGGACTAGCGGGAACCGGGGAGCTGTTTTTT
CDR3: CASSLAGLAGTGELFF

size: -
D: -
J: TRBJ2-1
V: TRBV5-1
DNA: TGCGCCAGCAGTTCACAGGGATGGGAGCAGTTCTTC
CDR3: CASSSQGWEQFF

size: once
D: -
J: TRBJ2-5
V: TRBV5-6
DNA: TGTGCCAGCAGCTTGGGGGGGTTAGAGACCCAGTACTTC
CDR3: CASSLGGLETQYF

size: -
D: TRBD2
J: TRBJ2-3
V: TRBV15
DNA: TGTGCCACCAGCGTCAACCGTGGGGGACTACACACAGATACGCAGTATTTT
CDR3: CATSVNRGGLHTDTQYF

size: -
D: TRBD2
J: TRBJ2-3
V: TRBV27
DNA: TGTGCCAGCAGTTCTCGGACTAGCGGGAGCCCAGATACGCAGTATTTT
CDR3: CASSSRTSGSPDTQYF

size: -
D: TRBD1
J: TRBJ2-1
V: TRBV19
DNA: TGTGCCAGTAGGGGGACAGGGGGTAATGAGCAGTTCTTC
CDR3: CASRGTGGNEQFF

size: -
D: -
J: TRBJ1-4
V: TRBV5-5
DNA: TGTGCCAGCAGCTTCGGACAGCCAACTAATGAAAAACTGTTTTTT
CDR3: CASSFGQPTNEKLFF

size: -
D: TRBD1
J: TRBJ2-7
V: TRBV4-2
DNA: TGTGCCAGCGGCGACAGGGGGCACGACGAGCAGTACTTC
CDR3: CASGDRGHDEQYF

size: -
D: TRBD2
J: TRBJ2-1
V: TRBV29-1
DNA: TGCAGCGTTGAGGCCCCCAGGTTCCTAGCGGGACGTAGCAATGAGCAGTTCTTC
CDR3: CSVEAPRFLAGRSNEQFF

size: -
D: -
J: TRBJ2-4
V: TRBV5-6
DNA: TGTGCCAGCAGCCGACTACGATTAGCCAAAAACATTCAGTACTTC
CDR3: CASSRLRLAKNIQYF

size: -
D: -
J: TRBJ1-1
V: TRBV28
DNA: TGTGCCAGCAGCCATCCGGGACAATCCACTGAAGCTTTCTTT
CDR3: CASSHPGQSTEAFF

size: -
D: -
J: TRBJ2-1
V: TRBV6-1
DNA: TGTGCCAGCAGTGCTGACTATTACAATGAGCAGTTCTTC
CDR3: CASSADYYNEQFF

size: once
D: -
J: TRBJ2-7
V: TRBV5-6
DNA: TGTGCCAGCAGCTTTAGTGGGAGCTCCTACGAGCAGTACTTC
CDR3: CASSFSGSSYEQYF